These 24 T cell receptor beta chains came from one sample sequenced in a study of shared clonotypes between healthy human individuals. Only CD45RO-negative cells positively selected for CCR7 counted as naive CD8 cells, so terminally differentiated effector memory CD45RA+ cells were excluded. Assay used: immunoSEQ multiplex PCR; TCRdb lists only in-frame clones, some missing. The sample records some 2.1 million clones, around 95% being singletons. Sequenced material: naive CD8+ T cells from PBMCs. These TCRs come from a man aged 18-30 years in good health. Some clones in this sample may be carry-over from other donors' samples.

V is TRBV30 and J is TRBJ2-1; TRBD2 matches 11 bases. This CDR3 comprises 16 residues. Trimming cost V 7 bases and J 0 bases; bases outside gene matches: 8. Germline V gene data show CDR1 as GTSNPN and CDR2 as SVGIG (reference sequence). The CDR3 DNA sequence: TGTGCCTCCTCCGGGACTAGCGGAGGCTCCTACAATGAGCAGTTCTTC. Its translation is CASSGTSGGSYNEQFF.

This chain uses TRBV27 with TRBJ2-1, with 7 bases aligning to TRBD2. This CDR3 has 16 amino acids. V lost 3 bases and J lost 8; bases outside the gene matches: 13. The germline V gene encodes CDR1 MNHEY and CDR2 SMNVEV (reference sequence). The CDR3: CASSFRAGASPDEQFF. For the CDR3, the DNA is TGTGCCAGCAGTTTTCGGGCGGGAGCTTCCCCGGATGAGCAGTTCTTC.

The chain recombines TRBV29-1 with TRBJ1-2; 9 bases agree with TRBD1. With V trimmed by 2 bases and J by 1 base, 5 bases remained unmatched. CDR3 length: 15 residues. Germline CDR1 is SQVTM and CDR2 is ANQGSEA. The CDR3 reads CSVETGQGFNYGYTF. As DNA, the CDR3 is TGCAGCGTTGAAACCGGACAGGGGTTTAACTATGGCTACACCTTC.

The gene calls are TRBV27 and TRBJ2-2; 9 nucleotides match TRBD2. Germline assignment: CDR1 MNHEY and CDR2 SMNVEV (reference sequence). The V and J ends lost 5 bases and 1 base, in that order; junction bases with no gene match: 2. The length of the CDR3 is 15 residues. This CDR3 reads CASSIAGENTGELFF. The CDR3 bases are TGTGCCAGCAGTATAGCGGGAGAGAACACCGGGGAGCTGTTTTTT.

The V call is TRBV5-1, the J call TRBJ2-1; D is uncertain. Trimming pared 4 bases from V and 5 bases from J, leaving 19 bases between. This CDR3 is built from 16 residues. From germline, CDR1 is SGHRS and CDR2 YFSETQ. The CDR3 DNA follows: TGCGCCAGCAGCCTCGAACCGGGCTACAGTAACAATGAGCAGTTCTTC. Protein: CASSLEPGYSNNEQFF. The full variable domain, completed using reference TRBV5-1 and TRBJ2-1, is KAGVTQTPRYLIKTRGQQVTLSCSPISGHRSVSWYQQTPGQGLQFLFEYFSETQRNKGNFPGRFSGRQFSNSRSEMNVSTLELGDSALYLCASSLEPGYSNNEQFFGPGTRLTVL.

This clone is a singleton in its sample. The J gene is TRBJ2-5, the V gene TRBV4-3, with TRBD2 matching over 13 bases. Germline CDR1 and CDR2: LGHNA and YSLEER. The J segment lost 5 bases and the V segment lost 0 bases, leaving 9 bases of the junction unmatched. The CDR3 covers 18 residues. The CDR3 DNA follows: TGCGCCAGCAGCCAAGAAACAGGACTAGCGGGAGTACGGGAGACCCAGTACTTC. This codes for CASSQETGLAGVRETQYF.

The chain employs TRBV27 and TRBJ2-1; D gene unclear. This CDR3 is built from 11 residues. Per the germline V gene, CDR1 is MNHEY and CDR2 is SMNVEV (reference sequence). The V and J ends lost 3 bases and 9 bases respectively, with 6 bases between them. Here the CDR3 DNA reads TGTGCCAGCAGTTTCGGGTTTGAGCAGTTCTTC. The encoded protein is CASSFGFEQFF.

This chain connects TRBV4-1 to TRBJ2-7; 9 nucleotides line up with TRBD2. CDR3 length: 15 amino acids. Germline trimming cut 3 bases from V and 3 bases from J; bases unmatched to any gene: 6. Per germline, CDR1 MGHRA and CDR2 YSYEKL. The CDR3: CASSQGLAYDYEQYF. The CDR3 DNA reads as TGCGCCAGCAGCCAGGGACTAGCCTACGACTACGAGCAGTACTTC.

The rearrangement links TRBV5-1 to TRBJ1-1; D may be TRBD1 (5 bases). There are 16 residues in the CDR3. V lost 0 bases and J lost 4, with 16 bases in between. Germline CDR1 SGHRS, CDR2 YFSETQ. CDR3 sequence: CASSLASRAGSTEAFF. In DNA form, the CDR3 reads TGCGCCAGCAGCTTGGCAAGCAGGGCGGGGAGCACTGAAGCTTTCTTT.

J is TRBJ2-2 and V is TRBV10-3; D gene ambiguous. The germline V and J ends were trimmed by 9 bases and 2 bases, with 4 bases remaining between them. CDR1 and CDR2 (germline): ENHRY, SYGVKD. The CDR3 is 11 residues long. CDR3: CAIHNTGELFF. DNA of the CDR3: TGTGCCATTCATAACACCGGGGAGCTGTTTTTT.

The genes are TRBV5-1 and TRBJ2-7; D call uncertain. The CDR3 loop spans 16 amino acids. The V gene lost 1 base and the J gene lost 0 bases, with 14 bases spanning the gap. From germline, CDR1 is SGHRS and CDR2 YFSETQ. CDR3 sequence reads: CASSLSLPESSYEQYF. DNA of the CDR3: TGCGCCAGCAGCTTGTCTTTGCCCGAGAGCTCCTACGAGCAGTACTTC. Together with reference TRBV5-1 and TRBJ2-7, the CDR3 gives the full variable domain: KAGVTQTPRYLIKTRGQQVTLSCSPISGHRSVSWYQQTPGQGLQFLFEYFSETQRNKGNFPGRFSGRQFSNSRSEMNVSTLELGDSALYLCASSLSLPESSYEQYFGPGTRLTVT.

The rearrangement uses TRBV6-5 and TRBJ2-7, with D perhaps matching TRBD1 (6 bases). CDR3 length equals 16 residues. V gave up 4 bases and J gave up 0 bases, with 16 bases separating them. Germline values: CDR1 MNHEY, CDR2 SVGAGI. This CDR3 is CASSSATGPYSYEQYF. CDR3 coding DNA: TGTGCCAGCAGTTCGGCGACAGGCCCCTACTCCTACGAGCAGTACTTC.

In its sample, this clone was seen a few times. This chain joins TRBV10-3 and TRBJ1-1, with unresolved D. Trimming took 4 bases from V and 7 from J, leaving 7 bases between them. Germline CDR1 reads ENHRY; CDR2 reads SYGVKD. CDR3 length equals 11 residues. CDR3 loop: CAISGGVEAFF. The CDR3 nucleotides read TGTGCCATCAGTGGTGGGGTTGAAGCTTTCTTT.

V gene TRBV4-1 combines with J gene TRBJ2-3, with D uncertain. The germline V and J ends were trimmed by 4 bases and 4 bases, with 15 bases remaining between them. Germline values: CDR1 MGHRA, CDR2 YSYEKL. The CDR3 is 15 residues long. CDR3 in DNA: TGCGCCAGCAGCCGGGCCCCCCTGAAAGCAGATACGCAGTATTTT. Its translation is CASSRAPLKADTQYF.

This clone appeared a single time. V usage is TRBV7-9 and J usage is TRBJ2-3, with D tentatively TRBD1 (5 bases). Germline V gives CDR1 SEHNR, CDR2 FQNEAQ (reference sequence). This CDR3 has 17 amino acids. V was trimmed by 5 bases and J by 2 bases, leaving 20 bases between them. CDR3 amino acids: CASSVTGVSGITDTQYF. Here the CDR3 DNA reads TGTGCCAGCAGCGTTACGGGCGTTTCAGGGATCACAGATACGCAGTATTTT. The variable domain in full, completed from reference TRBV7-9 and TRBJ2-3, reads DTGVSQNPRHKITKRGQNVTFRCDPISEHNRLYWYRQTLGQGPEFLTYFQNEAQLEKSRLLSDRFSAERPKGSFSTLEIQRTEQGDSAMYLCASSVTGVSGITDTQYFGPGTRLTVL.

Comments on this clone: Additional DNA sequences in this sample encode the identical CDR3. This chain uses TRBV4-1 with TRBJ2-7; 11 bases line up with TRBD2. V trimming: 3 bases; J trimming: 2 bases; junction bases outside the gene matches: 3. The CDR3 length is 15 residues. The V gene's germline CDR1 is MGHRA and CDR2 YSYEKL. This CDR3 is CASSQGTSGTYEQYF. The CDR3 DNA reads as TGCGCCAGCAGCCAGGGGACTAGCGGAACCTACGAGCAGTACTTC.

The V call is TRBV9, the J call TRBJ2-3; 8 positions match TRBD1. The CDR3 loop spans 17 amino acids. Germline trimming cut 0 bases from V and 0 bases from J; bases unmatched to any gene: 6. In germline, CDR1 is SGDLS, CDR2 YYNGEE. CDR3 sequence: CASSVAGQGGSTDTQYF. DNA of the CDR3: TGTGCCAGCAGCGTAGCCGGACAGGGAGGTAGCACAGATACGCAGTATTTT.

The rearrangement links TRBV14 to TRBJ1-5; TRBD1 matches at 10 bases. From germline, CDR1 is SGHDN and CDR2 FVKESK. This CDR3 has 17 amino acids. J was trimmed by 4 bases and V by 4 bases; bases with no gene match: 10. The chain's CDR3 is CASSPYRQGAWNQPQHF. CDR3 bases: TGTGCCAGCAGCCCCTATCGACAGGGGGCTTGGAATCAGCCCCAGCATTTT. The whole variable domain, remainder taken from reference TRBV14 and TRBJ1-5, is EAGVTQFPSHSVIEKGQTVTLRCDPISGHDNLYWYRRVMGKEIKFLLHFVKESKQDESGMPNNRFLAERTGGTYSTLKVQPAELEDSGVYFCASSPYRQGAWNQPQHFGDGTRLSIL.

This clone was observed once. Different DNA sequences within this sample yield the same CDR3. The chain has TRBV4-1 and TRBJ2-7; 12 bases are a match to TRBD2. V dropped 1 base and J dropped 2; count of bases not matched to a gene: 0. The CDR3 loop spans 15 amino acids. Looked up from germline, CDR1 is MGHRA and CDR2 is YSYEKL. The CDR3 sequence is CASSQGTSGTYEQYF. CDR3 nucleotides: TGCGCCAGCAGCCAAGGGACTAGCGGGACCTACGAGCAGTACTTC.

The chain uses TRBV11-2 and TRBJ2-1; no clear D gene. The V gene lost 1 base and the J gene lost 15 bases, with 16 bases spanning the gap. Germline V CDR1 and CDR2: SGHAT, FQNNGV. The CDR3 extends over 13 amino acids. The CDR3 region has the DNA TGTGCCAGCAGCTTAGGTTTCGCCCGAGGATGGTTCTTC. This sequence encodes CASSLGFARGWFF.

The genes are TRBV27 and TRBJ1-4; D is uncertain. This CDR3 has 15 amino acids. The ends were cut back, 3 bases at V and 0 bases at J, with 8 bases in the middle. The germline gives CDR1 MNHEY, CDR2 SMNVEV (reference sequence). The CDR3 here is CASSFPHSTNEKLFF. DNA of the CDR3: TGTGCCAGCAGTTTCCCACACTCAACTAATGAAAAACTGTTTTTT.

This chain connects TRBV10-3 to TRBJ1-4; unclear D gene. Germline-derived CDR1 and CDR2 are ENHRY and SYGVKD. V lost 0 bases to trimming and J lost 1 base, with 12 bases between them. This CDR3 has 17 residues. In nucleotides, the CDR3 is TGTGCCATCAGTGAGTCGGGCCGCGGACTAACTAATGAAAAACTGTTTTTT. Its protein is CAISESGRGLTNEKLFF.

This chain uses TRBV4-1 with TRBJ2-5, with D possibly matching TRBD1 (6 bases). The J call may be faulty, since TRBJ2-7 better matches the DNA end. The V gene's germline CDR1 is MGHRA and CDR2 YSYEKL. The CDR3 loop spans 13 amino acids. The CDR3 DNA sequence: TGCGCCAGCAGCCAGCGGACAGATTACGAGCAGTACTTC. Its protein is CASSQRTDYEQYF.

In its sample, this clone was seen once. The same CDR3 also results from other DNA sequences found in this sample. This chain links TRBV7-3 with TRBJ2-1; D remains ambiguous. V was clipped by 0 bases and J by 0 bases, with 6 bases between them. The length of the CDR3 is 15 residues. From germline, CDR1 is SGHTA and CDR2 FQGTGA. In DNA, the CDR3 is TGTGCCAGCAGCTTAACCGGAAGCTCCTACAATGAGCAGTTCTTC. This codes for CASSLTGSSYNEQFF.